This T cell receptor (beta chain) was retrieved from a study of CD8+CD57+ T cells in acquired aplastic anemia. Study-level background: On average, sorted CD4+ and CD8+ cells gave approximately 3.1 ug of DNA.

By flow cytometry, patients selected for sequencing had shown an expansion of CD8+CD57+ cells. Sampling of blood occurred while the patients had still received no therapy. The germline CDR1 and CDR2 sequences are MNHNY and SVGAGI (reference sequence). The CDR3 totals 16 residues. Notes on the study in general: Common to patients and controls were twenty-nine CD8+ CDR3 sequences. Patients were compared with controls for CD8+ Simpson's diversity, and no significant difference emerged.

TCR beta VDJ and CDR3 profiling used genomic DNA as template. TCRdb reprocessed the reads with MiXCR, giving one entry per CDR3 protein. The sample lists 250,000 to 350,000 distinct CDR3 sequences, approximately 58% occurring once. On this clonotype itself: Its antigen remains unknown. Given a much more abundant clone one base away, this may be a read error.

The TCR comes from a human donor with aplastic anemia. Input material: sorted CD4+, CD8+, or CD8+CD57+ T cells (not recorded which) from PBMCs. V usage is TRBV6-6 and J usage is TRBJ1-3; tentative D call: TRBD1 (5 bases). CDR3 sequence (DNA): TGTTCCAGCAGTTACTCGGTCCGGGACTTAGGAAACACCATATATTTT. It translates to CSSSYSVRDLGNTIYF.